Shown below are 32 T cell receptor beta chains from a single sample sequenced in a study of cytomegalovirus exposure and HLA in healthy donors. Primers: 60 Vbeta forward and 13 Jbeta reverse. Assay: immunoSEQ multiplex PCR; the TCRdb copy retains only in-frame clones and omits some. The sample has 200,000 to 300,000 clones, 81% seen once. The specimen sequenced was PBMCs. The receptor source for this set is a woman between 55 and 75 years old in good health and CMV-seropositive.

The rearrangement uses TRBV13 and TRBJ2-1; 9 bases match TRBD2. The CDR3 covers 14 residues. The germline CDR1 and CDR2 sequences are PRHDT and FYEKMQ (reference sequence). J gave up 8 bases and V 1 base, and 3 bases lay outside the gene matches. This chain's CDR3 is CASSLEAGGYEQFF. The DNA of the CDR3 is TGTGCCAGCAGCTTAGAAGCGGGAGGCTATGAGCAGTTCTTC.

The chain joins TRBV29-1 to TRBJ1-1; D may be TRBD1 (6 bases). This CDR3 comprises 13 residues. With 5 bases removed from V and 1 base from J, the gap between germline ends came to 11 bases. Germline CDR1 SQVTM, CDR2 ANQGSEA. The CDR3: CSVSDRRNTEAFF. Written as DNA, the CDR3 is TGCAGCGTTTCCGACAGGAGGAACACTGAAGCTTTCTTT. The full variable domain, with the rest looked up from reference TRBV29-1 and TRBJ1-1, is SAVISQKPSRDICQRGTSLTIQCQVDSQVTMMFWYRQQPGQSLTLIATANQGSEATYESGFVIDKFPISRPNLTFSTLTVSNMSPEDSSIYLCSVSDRRNTEAFFGQGTRLTVV.

Notes on this clone: The sample contains more than one DNA sequence encoding this CDR3. The chain carries TRBV28 and TRBJ1-2, with 7 bases lining up with TRBD1. V shed 8 bases and J 4 bases; nucleotides not matched to a gene: 7. The CDR3 extends over 13 amino acids. Germline V gene data show CDR1 as MDHEN and CDR2 as SYDVKM. The CDR3 sequence is CASSDRAIYGYTF. The CDR3 DNA is TGTGCCAGCTCCGACAGGGCCATCTATGGCTACACCTTC.

This clone was picked up one time. This rearrangement joins TRBV9 to TRBJ2-3; maybe TRBD1 (7 bases). Germline assignment: CDR1 SGDLS and CDR2 YYNGEE. Trimming stripped 5 bases from V and 0 bases from J, with 19 bases between. The CDR3 is 17 amino acids. As DNA, the CDR3 is TGTGCCAGCAGTAAAGAGGGGGGACAGCGGAGCACAGATACGCAGTATTTT. It codes for CASSKEGGQRSTDTQYF.

The chain joins TRBV5-1 to TRBJ2-1; TRBD2 matches 9 bases. Germline trimming cut 3 bases from V and 4 bases from J; bases unmatched to any gene: 11. In germline, CDR1 is SGHRS, CDR2 YFSETQ. The CDR3 runs to 17 residues. For the CDR3, the DNA is TGCGCCAGCAGCTGGGGGGGACTAGCTTCCGGTTACAATGAGCAGTTCTTC. Translation gives CASSWGGLASGYNEQFF.

This clone was recorded only once. Relative to the germline gene, one junction end is altered; a read error may explain this. V and J are TRBV7-9 and TRBJ1-4; 9 bases align to TRBD1. CDR3 length equals 16 residues. Germline V gene lookup returns CDR1 SEHNR and CDR2 FQNEAQ (reference sequence). The DNA of the CDR3 is TGTTCCAGCAGCCATGGACAGGGGAGGACTAATGAAAAACTGTTTTTT. Residues: CSSSHGQGRTNEKLFF.

The chain recombines TRBV19 with TRBJ1-1, with a weak D call TRBD1 (6 bases). Trimming left V 4 bases short and J 0 bases short, with 15 bases between. The CDR3 sequence is 16 residues long. Germline V gives CDR1 LNHDA, CDR2 SQIVND (reference sequence). This CDR3 is CASSTLQGVMNTEAFF. Here the CDR3 DNA reads TGTGCCAGTAGTACTCTACAGGGCGTCATGAACACTGAAGCTTTCTTT. Looking up the rest from reference TRBV19 and TRBJ1-1 gives the full variable domain: DGGITQSPKYLFRKEGQNVTLSCEQNLNHDAMYWYRQDPGQGLRLIYYSQIVNDFQKGDIAEGYSVSREKKESFPLTVTSAQKNPTAFYLCASSTLQGVMNTEAFFGQGTRLTVV.

Comments on this clone: The junction departs from germline at one end; a sequencing error may be responsible. V and J are TRBV7-9 and TRBJ1-1, with D unclear. The V gene's germline CDR1 is SEHNR and CDR2 FQNEAQ (reference sequence). The CDR3 is made up of 12 amino acids. The CDR3 region is CSSSFGDTEAFF. The CDR3 region has the DNA TGTTCCAGCAGCTTTGGAGACACTGAAGCTTTCTTT.

This clone has just one count. The chain carries TRBV19 and TRBJ1-2, with D unresolved. The CDR3 loop spans 13 amino acids. Germline V gene data show CDR1 as LNHDA and CDR2 as SQIVND (reference sequence). Trimming stripped 1 base from V and 4 bases from J, with 7 bases between. Here the CDR3 DNA reads TGTGCCAGTAGTATAGTGGCGGGCTATGGCTACACCTTC. As protein: CASSIVAGYGYTF. Complete variable domain (other parts from reference TRBV19 and TRBJ1-2): DGGITQSPKYLFRKEGQNVTLSCEQNLNHDAMYWYRQDPGQGLRLIYYSQIVNDFQKGDIAEGYSVSREKKESFPLTVTSAQKNPTAFYLCASSIVAGYGYTFGSGTRLTVV.

This clone has only one observation. The gene calls are TRBV10-2 and TRBJ2-7; TRBD2 matches 10 bases. Trimming cost V 7 bases and J 4 bases; bases outside gene matches: 10. Germline V CDR1 and CDR2: WSHSY, SAAADI. CDR3 length: 15 amino acids. CDR3 region: CASKHQREGRYEQYF. In DNA, the CDR3 is TGCGCCAGCAAACATCAGCGGGAGGGCCGGTACGAGCAGTACTTC.

The chain combines TRBV6-1 with TRBJ2-7, with D tentatively TRBD1 (6 bases). The CDR3 contains 17 residues. V shed 3 bases and J shed 4 bases, with 22 bases lying between them. CDR1 and CDR2 (germline): MNHNS, SASEGT. The CDR3: CASSEKDSHQLSYEQYF. CDR3 DNA: TGTGCCAGCAGTGAGAAGGACAGCCATCAACTTAGTTACGAGCAGTACTTC.

The chain joins TRBV28 to TRBJ2-7, with a tentative D call TRBD2 (6 bases). V was shortened by 4 bases and J by 3 bases, with 10 bases between the two germline ends. The CDR3 runs to 13 residues. Germline CDR1 is MDHEN and CDR2 is SYDVKM. CDR3 in DNA: TGTGCCAGCAGTTCTGGGACTCTCTACGAGCAGTACTTC. It is translated as CASSSGTLYEQYF.

The chain is built from TRBV9 and TRBJ2-1; 11 bases line up with TRBD2. Germline V gene sequence: CDR1 SGDLS, CDR2 YYNGEE. This CDR3 has 16 residues. J was trimmed by 2 bases and V by 4 bases; bases with no gene match: 5. The CDR3 DNA reads TGTGCCAGCAGCCCCTCTAGCGGGAGGACCTACAATGAGCAGTTCTTC. Amino acids: CASSPSSGRTYNEQFF.

The V and J genes are TRBV5-1 and TRBJ2-1, with 10 bases fitting TRBD1. Germline CDR1 is SGHRS and CDR2 is YFSETQ. The CDR3 is 15 residues long. The ends lost 4 bases at V and 8 bases at J; junction bases unmatched: 9. The CDR3 region has the DNA TGCGCCAGCAGCCCTCTGCGGGACAGGGGATATGAGCAGTTCTTC. This codes for CASSPLRDRGYEQFF.

The V gene is TRBV7-9, the J gene TRBJ1-1; 9 nucleotides align to TRBD1. The CDR3 spans 18 residues. The J segment lost 7 bases and the V segment lost 6 bases, leaving 21 bases of the junction unmatched. The germline gives CDR1 SEHNR, CDR2 FQNEAQ (reference sequence). The CDR3 sequence is CASRHEQGAVPNSIEAFF. The CDR3 region has the DNA TGTGCCAGCAGACATGAACAGGGGGCGGTGCCGAACAGTATTGAAGCTTTCTTT.

This clone showed up just a few times. The chain carries TRBV28 and TRBJ1-4; 9 nucleotides agree with TRBD1. Unmatched junction bases numbered 9, after V lost 6 bases and J lost 7 bases. Germline V CDR1 and CDR2: MDHEN, SYDVKM. The CDR3 contains 15 residues. The CDR3 DNA reads TGTGCCAGCAGCTTACAGGGGGCGGGAAGTGAAAAACTGTTTTTT. It yields the protein CASSLQGAGSEKLFF. Full variable domain (missing parts from reference TRBV28 and TRBJ1-4): DVKVTQSSRYLVKRTGEKVFLECVQDMDHENMFWYRQDPGLGLRLIYFSYDVKMKEKGDIPEGYSVSREKKERFSLILESASTNQTSMYLCASSLQGAGSEKLFFGSGTQLSVL.

The chain employs TRBV9 and TRBJ1-2; D uncertain. The CDR3 runs 11 residues. Looked up from germline, CDR1 is SGDLS and CDR2 is YYNGEE. The V end was cut by 4 bases, the J end by 8 bases, with 9 bases between. The CDR3 sequence: CASSSPSGYTF. In DNA form, the CDR3 reads TGTGCCAGCAGCTCCCCTTCGGGCTACACCTTC.

This clone was found a few times. CDR3 loop: CATRLAGRGEQYF. The CDR3 DNA sequence: TGTGCCACCCGACTAGCGGGACGGGGCGAGCAGTACTTC. The chain recombines TRBV5-6 with TRBJ2-7; TRBD2 matches 11 bases. With V trimmed by 9 bases and J by 6 bases, 8 bases remained unmatched. Germline assignment: CDR1 SGHDT and CDR2 YYEEEE. The CDR3 contains 13 residues.

This rearrangement joins TRBV5-1 to TRBJ1-1; D is undetermined. Germline CDR1 SGHRS, CDR2 YFSETQ. The CDR3 is 14 amino acids. Trimming cost V 0 bases and J 3 bases, with 9 bases left between them. The CDR3 bases are TGCGCCAGCAGCTTGGGAAACGGGTACACTGAAGCTTTCTTT. The encoded protein is CASSLGNGYTEAFF.

The genes are TRBV9 and TRBJ2-1; 9 nucleotides line up with TRBD2. This CDR3 has 16 amino acids. Germline CDR1 SGDLS, CDR2 YYNGEE. The junction had 3 bases not matched to a gene; V was cut back by 1 base and J by 1 base. CDR3 sequence reads: CASSVQAGGSYNEQFF. In DNA, the CDR3 is TGTGCCAGCAGCGTACAAGCGGGAGGTTCCTACAATGAGCAGTTCTTC.

V and J are TRBV5-1 and TRBJ2-5; 7 nucleotides match TRBD2. The V gene's germline CDR1 is SGHRS and CDR2 YFSETQ. V lost 0 bases and J lost 4; bases outside the gene matches: 3. The CDR3 loop spans 14 amino acids. The CDR3, as DNA: TGCGCCAGCAGCTTGGGGGGGGGTCGAGAGACCCAGTACTTC. As protein: CASSLGGGRETQYF.

The chain uses TRBV27 and TRBJ2-7; a possible D gene is TRBD2 (5 bases). V was shortened by 3 bases and J by 4 bases, with 10 bases between the two germline ends. Germline V gives CDR1 MNHEY, CDR2 SMNVEV (reference sequence). The CDR3 spans 13 residues. The CDR3 spells CASSLARDYEQYF. DNA for the CDR3: TGTGCCAGCAGTTTGGCGAGGGATTACGAGCAGTACTTC.

This sequence joins TRBV5-4 and TRBJ2-5; a weak D match, TRBD1 (5 bases). This CDR3 is built from 14 residues. V shed 0 bases and J shed 7 bases, with 13 bases lying between them. Per the germline V gene, CDR1 is SGHNT and CDR2 is YYREEE (reference sequence). CDR3 sequence reads: CASSLEGSRGTQYF. The CDR3 nucleotides are TGTGCCAGCAGCTTGGAAGGGTCTAGGGGGACCCAGTACTTC.

The sample holds a few counts of this clone. J is TRBJ2-3 and V is TRBV5-6; the match to TRBD2 covers 12 bases. Germline-derived CDR1 and CDR2 are SGHDT and YYEEEE. V was clipped by 4 bases and J by 2 bases; unmatched bases: 14. The CDR3 spans 19 residues. The CDR3 DNA reads TGTGCCAGCAGCCCTAGCGGGAGGGCCAGAGTTACAAACACAGATACGCAGTATTTT. This gives the protein CASSPSGRARVTNTDTQYF.

This sequence joins TRBV11-2 and TRBJ1-1; perhaps TRBD1 as D (6 bases). CDR3 size: 14 residues. Per germline, CDR1 SGHAT and CDR2 FQNNGV. V gave up 5 bases and J gave up 6 bases, with 16 bases separating them. Here the CDR3 DNA reads TGTGCCAGCAGCCCGCTGGGGGCTGTGGCTGAAGCTTTCTTT. Residues: CASSPLGAVAEAFF.

This sequence joins TRBV11-2 and TRBJ1-1; D unresolved. Germline values: CDR1 SGHAT, CDR2 FQNNGV. V was cut by 6 bases and J by 0 bases, with 17 bases left in between. This CDR3 is built from 16 residues. The CDR3 sequence is CASRPVGSGVNTEAFF. DNA of the CDR3: TGTGCCAGCAGACCCGTGGGGAGTGGGGTGAACACTGAAGCTTTCTTT.

This clone was counted a few times. This chain joins TRBV19 and TRBJ1-2; 8 bases agree with TRBD1. There are 14 residues in the CDR3. The trim removed 3 bases at V and 4 bases at J, leaving 4 bases unmatched. CDR1 and CDR2 (germline): LNHDA, SQIVND (reference sequence). CDR3 DNA: TGTGCCAGTAGTATCGGACAGGGATCCTATGGCTACACCTTC. It encodes CASSIGQGSYGYTF.

This clone was seen just once. The J gene is TRBJ2-1, the V gene TRBV12-5; maybe TRBD2 (6 bases). This CDR3 has 16 amino acids. Germline lookup yields CDR1 LGHNT and CDR2 FRNRAP. V gave up 6 bases and J gave up 2 bases, with 17 bases separating them. The CDR3 sequence is CASGPPGTSTYNEQFF. The CDR3 nucleotides are TGTGCTAGTGGCCCCCCCGGGACTTCGACCTACAATGAGCAGTTCTTC.

The chain combines TRBV14 with TRBJ2-3; 8 bases agree with TRBD2. This CDR3 has 17 amino acids. CDR1 SGHDN and CDR2 FVKESK come from the germline V gene. V shed 1 base and J 6 bases; nucleotides not matched to a gene: 12. CDR3 residues: CASSQVGAGVGADTQYF. CDR3 sequence (DNA): TGTGCCAGCAGCCAAGTTGGAGCGGGAGTGGGGGCGGATACGCAGTATTTT.

The chain couples TRBV9 to TRBJ2-3; D may be TRBD2 (6 bases). V was cut by 3 bases and J by 0 bases, with 8 bases left in between. This CDR3 is 14 amino acids long. CDR1 and CDR2 (germline): SGDLS, YYNGEE. This chain's CDR3 is CASSDGGSTDTQYF. The DNA of the CDR3 is TGTGCCAGCAGCGATGGGGGGAGCACAGATACGCAGTATTTT.

The chain has TRBV7-9 and TRBJ2-7; TRBD2 aligns across 8 bases. Germline CDR1 SEHNR, CDR2 FQNEAQ (reference sequence). J gave up 3 bases and V 5 bases, and 15 bases lay outside the gene matches. CDR3 size: 17 residues. The DNA for the CDR3 is TGTGCCAGCAGCCCCCCGGGAGGGAGGAGGTTGGGCTACGAGCAGTACTTC. This translates into CASSPPGGRRLGYEQYF. Using reference TRBV7-9 and TRBJ2-7 for the parts outside the CDR3, the full variable domain is DTGVSQNPRHKITKRGQNVTFRCDPISEHNRLYWYRQTLGQGPEFLTYFQNEAQLEKSRLLSDRFSAERPKGSFSTLEIQRTEQGDSAMYLCASSPPGGRRLGYEQYFGPGTRLTVT.

This chain connects TRBV2 to TRBJ1-2; no clear D gene. Germline V gene lookup returns CDR1 SNHLY and CDR2 FYNNEI. The CDR3 covers 18 residues. Trimming shortened V by 7 bases and J by 10 bases, and 34 bases separated the two germline ends. CDR3 loop: CASNSRGQQPAPGNLYTF. In DNA form, the CDR3 reads TGTGCCAGCAACTCCCGCGGGCAGCAGCCCGCACCCGGTAACCTCTACACCTTC.